These 8 T cell receptor beta chains share one sample of origin, sequenced in a study of T cell responses to AZD1222 COVID-19 vaccine. Only in-frame clones appear in the TCRdb table, and some are missing; sequencing was by immunoSEQ multiplex PCR. Here the sample spans fewer than 150,000 clones, roughly 87% being singletons. This specimen consisted of peripheral blood, obtained 28 days after the second AZD1222 dose. These receptors came from an adult who received the AZD1222 COVID-19 vaccine.

The rearrangement joins TRBV11-2 to TRBJ2-2; D gene uncertain. Germline V gene lookup returns CDR1 SGHAT and CDR2 FQNNGV. This CDR3 spans 13 amino acids. Here the CDR3 DNA reads TGTGTCATCAGAAACTGGGACACCGGGGAGCTGTTTTTT. This sequence encodes CVIRNWDTGELFF.

This rearrangement joins TRBV5-1 to TRBJ2-3; no reliable D call. The germline V gene encodes CDR1 SGHRS and CDR2 YFSETQ. This CDR3 is 14 amino acids long. V gave up 0 bases and J gave up 6 bases, with 11 bases separating them. CDR3 protein: CASSLAGPRDTQYF. The CDR3 DNA follows: TGCGCCAGCAGCTTGGCTGGCCCGAGGGATACGCAGTATTTT.

The genes are TRBV15 and TRBJ1-1; maybe TRBD1 (5 bases). The V gene's germline CDR1 is LNHNV and CDR2 YYDKDF (reference sequence). The V gene lost 3 bases and the J gene lost 3 bases, with 17 bases spanning the gap. This CDR3 is 16 amino acids long. The CDR3 loop is CATSSFSGGVDTEAFF. As DNA, the CDR3 is TGTGCCACCAGCAGTTTTTCGGGAGGGGTGGACACTGAAGCTTTCTTT.

This rearrangement joins TRBV5-6 to TRBJ1-4, with no clear D. CDR1 is SGHDT, CDR2 YYEEEE, per germline. V gave up 4 bases and J gave up 8 bases, with 18 bases separating them. This CDR3 spans 15 amino acids. CDR3: CASSRRGNFEEKLFF. The CDR3, as DNA: TGTGCCAGCAGCCGACGAGGGAATTTCGAGGAAAAACTGTTTTTT.

The CDR3 loop reads CASSLPGLSRPLHF. CDR3 bases: TGTGCCAGCAGTTTACCCGGGTTATCGAGACCCCTCCACTTT. J is TRBJ1-6 and V is TRBV27; D is unresolved. CDR1 is MNHEY, CDR2 SMNVEV, per germline (reference sequence). Trimming removed 2 bases at V and 12 bases at J, with 14 bases between. The CDR3 is made up of 14 amino acids.

The chain is built from TRBV28 and TRBJ2-7; 12 nucleotides align to TRBD2. This CDR3 contains 13 residues. Per germline, CDR1 MDHEN and CDR2 SYDVKM. J was trimmed by 2 bases and V by 9 bases; bases with no gene match: 2. The CDR3 DNA follows: TGTGCCAGTCGGACTAGCGGGACCTACGAGCAGTACTTC. Protein product: CASRTSGTYEQYF.

V usage is TRBV27 and J usage is TRBJ2-1, with 11 bases lining up with TRBD2. Germline lookup yields CDR1 MNHEY and CDR2 SMNVEV (reference sequence). The CDR3 covers 16 residues. Losses at the gene ends were 8 bases for V and 1 base for J; bases not matched to a gene: 7. CDR3 in DNA: TGTGCCAGCGGTCCGACTAGCGGGGCTTCCTACAATGAGCAGTTCTTC. Translating it yields CASGPTSGASYNEQFF.

The chain uses TRBV25-1 and TRBJ2-2, with D uncertain. CDR3 length: 12 amino acids. Germline V gene data show CDR1 as MGHDK and CDR2 as SYGVNS. Trimming pared 4 bases from V and 3 bases from J, leaving 3 bases between. The chain's CDR3 is CASSAHTGELFF. Here the CDR3 DNA reads TGTGCCAGCAGTGCCCACACCGGGGAGCTGTTTTTT.